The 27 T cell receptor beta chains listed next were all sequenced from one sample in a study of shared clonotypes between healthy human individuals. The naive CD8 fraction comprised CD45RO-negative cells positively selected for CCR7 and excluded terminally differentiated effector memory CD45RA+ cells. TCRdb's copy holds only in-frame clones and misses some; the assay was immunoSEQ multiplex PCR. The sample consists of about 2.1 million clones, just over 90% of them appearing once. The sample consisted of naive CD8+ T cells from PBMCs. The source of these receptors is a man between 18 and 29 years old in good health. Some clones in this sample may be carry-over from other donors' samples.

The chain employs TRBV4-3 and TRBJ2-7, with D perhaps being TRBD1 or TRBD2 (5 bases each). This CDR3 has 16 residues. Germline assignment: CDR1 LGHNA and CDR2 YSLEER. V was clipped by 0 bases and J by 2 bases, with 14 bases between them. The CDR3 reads CASSQDRAPGPYEQYF. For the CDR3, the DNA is TGCGCCAGCAGCCAAGATCGGGCCCCGGGACCCTACGAGCAGTACTTC.

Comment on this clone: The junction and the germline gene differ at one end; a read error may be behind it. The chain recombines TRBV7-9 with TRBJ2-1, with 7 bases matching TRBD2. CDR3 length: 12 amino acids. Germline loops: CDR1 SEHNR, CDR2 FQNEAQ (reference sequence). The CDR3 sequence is CASTLGEGQQFF. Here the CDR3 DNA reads TGTGCCAGCACCTTAGGGGAGGGGCAGCAGTTCTTC.

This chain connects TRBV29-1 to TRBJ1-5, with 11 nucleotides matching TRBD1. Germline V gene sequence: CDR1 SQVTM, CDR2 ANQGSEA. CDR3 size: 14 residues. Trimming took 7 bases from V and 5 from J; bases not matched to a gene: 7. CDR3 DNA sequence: TGCAGCGCCCGGACAGGGGGCGTCGATCAGCCCCAGCATTTT. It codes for CSARTGGVDQPQHF. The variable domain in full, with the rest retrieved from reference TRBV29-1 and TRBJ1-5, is SAVISQKPSRDICQRGTSLTIQCQVDSQVTMMFWYRQQPGQSLTLIATANQGSEATYESGFVIDKFPISRPNLTFSTLTVSNMSPEDSSIYLCSARTGGVDQPQHFGDGTRLSIL.

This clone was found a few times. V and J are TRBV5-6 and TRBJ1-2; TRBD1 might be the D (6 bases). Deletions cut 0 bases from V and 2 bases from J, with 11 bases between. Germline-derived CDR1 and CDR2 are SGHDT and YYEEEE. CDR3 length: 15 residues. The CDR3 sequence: CASSLGDIRNYGYTF. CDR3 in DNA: TGTGCCAGCAGCTTGGGGGACATTCGGAACTATGGCTACACCTTC.

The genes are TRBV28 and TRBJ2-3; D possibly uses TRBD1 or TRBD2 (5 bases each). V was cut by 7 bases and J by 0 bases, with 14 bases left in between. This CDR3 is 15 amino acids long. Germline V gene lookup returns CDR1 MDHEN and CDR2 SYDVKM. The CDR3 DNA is TGTGCCAGCACTGAGGGGTCTTCTAGCACAGATACGCAGTATTTT. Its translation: CASTEGSSSTDTQYF.

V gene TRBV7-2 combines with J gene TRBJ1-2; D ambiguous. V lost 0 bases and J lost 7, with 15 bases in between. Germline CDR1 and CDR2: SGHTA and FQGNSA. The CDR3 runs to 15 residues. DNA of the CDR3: TGTGCCAGCAGCTTAGCGGTCGTGGTTCGAGGTGGCTACACCTTC. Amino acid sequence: CASSLAVVVRGGYTF.

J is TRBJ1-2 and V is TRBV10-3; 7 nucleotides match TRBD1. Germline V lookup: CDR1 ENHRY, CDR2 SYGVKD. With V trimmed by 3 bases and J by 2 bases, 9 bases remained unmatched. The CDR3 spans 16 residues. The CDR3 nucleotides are TGTGCCATCAGTGAAAACCGGGACAGCATCAACTATGGCTACACCTTC. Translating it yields CAISENRDSINYGYTF.

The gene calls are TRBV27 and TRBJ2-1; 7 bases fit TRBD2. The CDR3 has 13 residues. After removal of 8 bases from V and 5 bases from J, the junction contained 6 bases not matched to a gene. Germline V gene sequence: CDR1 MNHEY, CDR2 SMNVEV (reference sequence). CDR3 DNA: TGTGCCAGCCCGAGGCGGGGGAACAATGAGCAGTTCTTC. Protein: CASPRRGNNEQFF.

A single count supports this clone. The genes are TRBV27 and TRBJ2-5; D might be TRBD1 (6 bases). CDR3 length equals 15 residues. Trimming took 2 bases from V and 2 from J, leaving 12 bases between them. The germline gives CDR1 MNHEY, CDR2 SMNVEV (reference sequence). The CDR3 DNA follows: TGTGCCAGCAGTTTACTCCAGGGGCGGCAAGAGACCCAGTACTTC. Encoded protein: CASSLLQGRQETQYF.

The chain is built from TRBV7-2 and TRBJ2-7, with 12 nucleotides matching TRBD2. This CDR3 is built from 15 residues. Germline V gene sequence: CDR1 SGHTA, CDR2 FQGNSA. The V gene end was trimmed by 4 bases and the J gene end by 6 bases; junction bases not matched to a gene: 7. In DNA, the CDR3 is TGTGCCAGCAGCTCCCTAGCGGGAGGGCCCTTCGAGCAGTACTTC. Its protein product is CASSSLAGGPFEQYF.

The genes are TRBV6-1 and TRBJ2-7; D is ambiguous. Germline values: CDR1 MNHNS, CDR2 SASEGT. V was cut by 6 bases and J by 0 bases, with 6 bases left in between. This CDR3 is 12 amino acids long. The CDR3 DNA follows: TGTGCCAGCAGGGGCATCTCCTACGAGCAGTACTTC. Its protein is CASRGISYEQYF.

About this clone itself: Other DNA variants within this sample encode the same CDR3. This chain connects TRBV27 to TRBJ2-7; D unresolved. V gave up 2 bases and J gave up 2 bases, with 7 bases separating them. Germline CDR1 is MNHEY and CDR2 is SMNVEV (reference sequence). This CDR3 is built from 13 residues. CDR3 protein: CASSLGTTYEQYF. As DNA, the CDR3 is TGTGCCAGCAGTTTAGGCACCACCTACGAGCAGTACTTC.

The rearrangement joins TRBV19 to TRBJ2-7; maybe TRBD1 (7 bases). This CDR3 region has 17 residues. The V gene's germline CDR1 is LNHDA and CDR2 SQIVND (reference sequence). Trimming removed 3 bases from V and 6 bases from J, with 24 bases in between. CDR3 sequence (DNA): TGTGCCAGTAGTATTACTCTGGACAGGCCGTTGGGGGGCGAGCAGTACTTC. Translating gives CASSITLDRPLGGEQYF.

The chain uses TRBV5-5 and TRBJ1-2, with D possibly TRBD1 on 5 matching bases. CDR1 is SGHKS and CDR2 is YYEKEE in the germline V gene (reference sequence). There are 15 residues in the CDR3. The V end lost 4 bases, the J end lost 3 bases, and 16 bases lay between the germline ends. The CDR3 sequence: CASSQPHLGDYGYTF. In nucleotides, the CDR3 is TGTGCCAGCAGCCAACCCCACTTGGGGGACTATGGCTACACCTTC.

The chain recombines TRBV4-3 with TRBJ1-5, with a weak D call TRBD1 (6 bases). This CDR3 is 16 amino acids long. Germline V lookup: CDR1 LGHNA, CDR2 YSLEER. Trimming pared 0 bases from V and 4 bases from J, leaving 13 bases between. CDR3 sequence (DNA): TGCGCCAGCAGCCAAGACTGGGCAGGGGAAAATCAGCCCCAGCATTTT. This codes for CASSQDWAGENQPQHF.

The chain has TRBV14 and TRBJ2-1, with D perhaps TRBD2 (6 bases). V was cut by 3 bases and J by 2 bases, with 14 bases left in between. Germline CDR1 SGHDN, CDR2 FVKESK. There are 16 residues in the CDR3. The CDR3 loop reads CASSQGWRGPYNEQFF. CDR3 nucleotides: TGTGCCAGCAGCCAGGGCTGGCGGGGACCCTACAATGAGCAGTTCTTC.

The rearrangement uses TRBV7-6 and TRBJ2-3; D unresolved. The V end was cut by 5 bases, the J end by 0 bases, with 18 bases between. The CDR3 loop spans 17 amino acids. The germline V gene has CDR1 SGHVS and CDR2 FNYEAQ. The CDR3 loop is CASSPRAIGRSTDTQYF. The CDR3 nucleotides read TGTGCCAGCAGCCCAAGGGCGATCGGGCGGAGCACAGATACGCAGTATTTT.

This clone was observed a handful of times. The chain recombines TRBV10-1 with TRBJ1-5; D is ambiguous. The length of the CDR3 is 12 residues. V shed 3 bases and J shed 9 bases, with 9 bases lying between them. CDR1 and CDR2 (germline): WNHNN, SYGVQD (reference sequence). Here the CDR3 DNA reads TGCGCCAGCAGTGAAAACTCTTGGCCCCAGCATTTT. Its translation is CASSENSWPQHF.

CDR3 bases: TGTGCCACCTCGCTAGGGCTGGGGTACGAGCAGTACTTC. This encodes CATSLGLGYEQYF. The rearrangement joins TRBV27 to TRBJ2-7; no clear D. V was cut by 10 bases and J by 4 bases, with 17 bases left in between. The CDR3 contains 13 residues. Germline lookup yields CDR1 MNHEY and CDR2 SMNVEV (reference sequence).

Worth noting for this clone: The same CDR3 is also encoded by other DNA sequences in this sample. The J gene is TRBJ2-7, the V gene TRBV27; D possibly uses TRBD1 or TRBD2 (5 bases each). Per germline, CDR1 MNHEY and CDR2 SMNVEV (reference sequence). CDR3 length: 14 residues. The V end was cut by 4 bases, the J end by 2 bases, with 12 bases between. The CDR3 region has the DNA TGTGCCAGCAGTTGGGGCGGAGGAACCTACGAGCAGTACTTC. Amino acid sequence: CASSWGGGTYEQYF.

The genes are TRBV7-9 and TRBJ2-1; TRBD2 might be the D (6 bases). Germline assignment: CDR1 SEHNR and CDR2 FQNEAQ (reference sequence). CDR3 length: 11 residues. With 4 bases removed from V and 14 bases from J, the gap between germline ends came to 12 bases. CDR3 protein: CASSSDPGEFF. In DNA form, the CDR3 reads TGTGCCAGCAGCTCCGATCCGGGGGAGTTCTTC.

In DNA, the CDR3 is TGTGCCAGCAGCTTAGATCCGGGGGGGGTCTACGAGCAGTACTTC. Protein sequence: CASSLDPGGVYEQYF. The chain couples TRBV11-2 to TRBJ2-7, with 8 bases aligning to TRBD2. CDR1 is SGHAT and CDR2 is FQNNGV in the germline V gene. This CDR3 has 15 amino acids. V was pared by 0 bases and J by 3 bases, with 4 bases of the junction left unmatched. Full variable domain (missing parts from reference TRBV11-2 and TRBJ2-7): EAGVAQSPRYKIIEKRQSVAFWCNPISGHATLYWYQQILGQGPKLLIQFQNNGVVDDSQLPKDRFSAERLKGVDSTLKIQPAKLEDSAVYLCASSLDPGGVYEQYFGPGTRLTVT.

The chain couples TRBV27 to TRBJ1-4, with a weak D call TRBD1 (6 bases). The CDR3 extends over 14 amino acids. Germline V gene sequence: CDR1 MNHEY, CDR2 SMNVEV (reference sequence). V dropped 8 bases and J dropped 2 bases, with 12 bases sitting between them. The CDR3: CASRRGGTNEKLFF. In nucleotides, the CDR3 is TGTGCCAGCCGACGAGGGGGTACTAATGAAAAACTGTTTTTT.

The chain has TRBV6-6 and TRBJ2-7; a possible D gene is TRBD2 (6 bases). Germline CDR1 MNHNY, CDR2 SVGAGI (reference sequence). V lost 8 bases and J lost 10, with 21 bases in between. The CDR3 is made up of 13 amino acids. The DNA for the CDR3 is TGTGCCAGCGGCGGAGGGTCGAACTCCGGACAGTACTTC. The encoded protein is CASGGGSNSGQYF.

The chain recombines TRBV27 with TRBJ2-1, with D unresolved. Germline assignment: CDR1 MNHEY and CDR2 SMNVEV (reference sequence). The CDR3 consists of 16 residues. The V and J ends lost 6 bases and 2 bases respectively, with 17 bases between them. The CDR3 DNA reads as TGTGCCAGCAGACCTAGAACGTCTTCGGCCTACAATGAGCAGTTCTTC. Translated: CASRPRTSSAYNEQFF.

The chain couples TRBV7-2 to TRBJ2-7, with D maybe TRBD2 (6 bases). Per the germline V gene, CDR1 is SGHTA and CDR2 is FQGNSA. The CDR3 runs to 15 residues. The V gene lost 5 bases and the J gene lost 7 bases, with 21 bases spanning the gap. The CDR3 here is CASSRRDSLTGEQYF. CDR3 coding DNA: TGTGCCAGCAGCCGACGGGACTCCTTAACGGGAGAGCAGTACTTC.

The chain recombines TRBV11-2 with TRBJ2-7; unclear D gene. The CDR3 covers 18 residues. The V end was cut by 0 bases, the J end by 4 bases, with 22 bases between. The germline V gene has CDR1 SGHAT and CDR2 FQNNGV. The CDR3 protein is CASSLDWIHALGSYEQYF. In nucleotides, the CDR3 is TGTGCCAGCAGCTTAGATTGGATACATGCTCTCGGTTCTTACGAGCAGTACTTC.